This T cell receptor beta chain appears in the sequencing data of a study of T cells after yellow fever vaccination. Points on this clonotype: Its antigen is as yet unknown.

Study-wide points: Post-booster repertoires again held most primary-vaccination clones (about 96% CD4, about 88% CD8).

Trimming took off 6 bases at V and 0 bases at J, with 14 bases between the two ends. The CDR3 extends over 16 amino acids. Germline lookup yields CDR1 SGHVS and CDR2 FNYEAQ. Each CDR3 protein is one row after TCRdb ran MiXCR on the 5' RACE reads. The sample contains under 700,000 distinct CDR3 sequences, about a sixth of which appear only once. Sample: PBMCs, taken 4 to 5 days after the first yellow fever vaccination. The genes are TRBV7-6 and TRBJ2-2, with D possibly matching TRBD2 (6 bases). The sequence was obtained from a man between 18 and 35 years old who received the YFV17D yellow fever vaccine. The CDR3 region has the DNA TGTGCCAGCAGACCCCGACTAGATCCGAACACCGGGGAGCTGTTTTTT. It specifies CASRPRLDPNTGELFF. Variable domain in full (rest from reference TRBV7-6 and TRBJ2-2): GAGVSQSPRYKVTKRGQDVALRCDPISGHVSLYWYRQALGQGPEFLTYFNYEAQQDKSGLPNDRFSAERPEGSISTLTIQRTEQRDSAMYRCASRPRLDPNTGELFFGEGSRLTVL.